These 18 T cell receptor beta chains were all obtained from the same sample, sequenced in a study of T cell responses to AZD1222 COVID-19 vaccine. Produced via immunoSEQ multiplex PCR; TCRdb's table is partial and in-frame only. The data show fewer than 300,000 clones, 90% to 95% seen once. Sequences were derived from peripheral blood, sampled on day 0 of AZD1222 vaccination. All receptors come from an adult in good health.

The CDR3 DNA is TGCGCCAGCAGCTTCGTTGGAGGGCGGTCTGGGGCCAACGTCCTGACTTTC. Protein sequence: CASSFVGGRSGANVLTF. V gene TRBV5-1 combines with J gene TRBJ2-6, with D tentatively TRBD2 (6 bases). This CDR3 region has 17 residues. Germline CDR1 SGHRS, CDR2 YFSETQ. V lost 2 bases to trimming and J lost 1 base, with 13 bases between them.

The chain links TRBV6-5 to TRBJ1-5, with 8 bases fitting TRBD1. CDR1 is MNHEY and CDR2 is SVGAGI in the germline V gene. After removal of 6 bases from V and 2 bases from J, the junction contained 3 bases not matched to a gene. The CDR3 length is 14 residues. CDR3 loop: CASRLTGGNQPQHF. The CDR3, as DNA: TGTGCCAGCAGGCTGACAGGGGGCAATCAGCCCCAGCATTTT.

The genes are TRBV2 and TRBJ2-5; TRBD1 matches 8 bases. The trim removed 4 bases at V and 2 bases at J, leaving 3 bases unmatched. The germline V gene has CDR1 SNHLY and CDR2 FYNNEI. The CDR3 loop spans 14 amino acids. For the CDR3, the DNA is TGTGCCAGCAGTGGGGGACAGGCTCAAGAGACCCAGTACTTC. It encodes CASSGGQAQETQYF. Combining the CDR3 with reference TRBV2 and TRBJ2-5 gives the whole variable domain EPEVTQTPSHQVTQMGQEVILRCVPISNHLYFYWYRQILGQKVEFLVSFYNNEISEKSEIFDDQFSVERPDGSNFTLKIRSTKLEDSAMYFCASSGGQAQETQYFGPGTRLLVL.

The genes are TRBV7-9 and TRBJ1-3; D is possibly TRBD1 (6 bases). Germline V gene lookup returns CDR1 SEHNR and CDR2 FQNEAQ (reference sequence). The CDR3 is 14 residues long. V was trimmed by 10 bases and J by 5 bases, leaving 18 bases between them. CDR3 residues: CATIGGQARNTIYF. The CDR3 coding sequence is TGTGCCACCATCGGGGGGCAGGCAAGAAACACCATATATTTT.

This chain connects TRBV2 to TRBJ1-5; D is unclear. From germline, CDR1 is SNHLY and CDR2 FYNNEI. CDR3 length: 15 residues. V lost 1 base to trimming and J lost 1 base, with 8 bases between them. As DNA, the CDR3 is TGTGCCAGCAGTGAAGGGGGAGGGAGCAATCAGCCCCAGCATTTT. Translated, it gives CASSEGGGSNQPQHF.

The chain combines TRBV4-1 with TRBJ1-5, with 8 positions matching TRBD1. J gave up 8 bases and V 1 base, and 7 bases lay outside the gene matches. This CDR3 region has 15 residues. Germline lookup yields CDR1 MGHRA and CDR2 YSYEKL. This CDR3 reads CASSQGGRGQEPQHF. CDR3 DNA: TGCGCCAGCAGCCAAGGGGGCAGGGGGCAGGAGCCCCAGCATTTT.

The chain is built from TRBV4-1 and TRBJ2-5; 8 nucleotides line up with TRBD2. Germline-derived CDR1 and CDR2 are MGHRA and YSYEKL. V trimming: 1 base; J trimming: 4 bases; junction bases outside the gene matches: 5. The CDR3 runs to 15 residues. The CDR3 sequence: CASSQVAGGVETQYF. DNA of the CDR3: TGCGCCAGCAGCCAAGTTGCGGGGGGCGTAGAGACCCAGTACTTC.

The gene calls are TRBV28 and TRBJ1-4; D remains unclear. This CDR3 contains 15 residues. V was shortened by 5 bases and J by 0 bases, with 10 bases between the two germline ends. The V gene's germline CDR1 is MDHEN and CDR2 SYDVKM. For the CDR3, the DNA is TGTGCCAGCAGTCCCCCTTATGCAACTAATGAAAAACTGTTTTTT. It yields the protein CASSPPYATNEKLFF.

The V gene is TRBV9, the J gene TRBJ2-3; D may match TRBD1 or TRBD2 (5 bases each). Trimming took off 3 bases at V and 6 bases at J, with 14 bases between the two ends. This CDR3 region has 14 residues. CDR1 and CDR2 (germline): SGDLS, YYNGEE. CDR3 DNA: TGTGCCAGCAGCGAGAGAGCCGAGGGGGATACGCAGTATTTT. It translates to CASSERAEGDTQYF.

This sequence joins TRBV5-1 and TRBJ2-1; maybe TRBD1 (6 bases). This CDR3 spans 15 amino acids. The germline gives CDR1 SGHRS, CDR2 YFSETQ. The ends were cut back, 5 bases at V and 0 bases at J, with 12 bases in the middle. CDR3 protein: CASSRDTPSYNEQFF. The CDR3, as DNA: TGCGCCAGCAGTCGGGACACCCCCTCCTACAATGAGCAGTTCTTC.

This sequence joins TRBV12-3 or TRBV12-4 and TRBJ2-5, with D perhaps matching TRBD2 (5 bases). Trimming shortened V by 8 bases and J by 4 bases, and 11 bases separated the two germline ends. The CDR3 consists of 12 residues. This CDR3 reads CASGRDRETQYF. The CDR3 DNA reads TGTGCCAGCGGCCGGGATCGAGAGACCCAGTACTTC.

The V and J genes are TRBV5-1 and TRBJ2-2; possible D gene TRBD2, 5 bases. Germline V gene lookup returns CDR1 SGHRS and CDR2 YFSETQ. The CDR3 spans 14 residues. V was pared by 1 base and J by 7 bases, with 11 bases between. CDR3 sequence (DNA): TGCGCCAGCAGCTTGAGGTCGGCGGGCGGGGAGCTGTTTTTT. Protein sequence: CASSLRSAGGELFF.

This clone came up a few times. The V and J genes are TRBV5-1 and TRBJ2-1, with a possible D match to TRBD2 (6 bases). This CDR3 comprises 15 residues. CDR1 and CDR2 from the germline V gene are SGHRS and YFSETQ. Between the trimmed V and J ends, which lost 1 base and 3 bases, there was a span of 11 bases. As DNA, the CDR3 is TGCGCCAGCAGCTTGACTAGCCTACACTACAATGAGCAGTTCTTC. Protein: CASSLTSLHYNEQFF.

This chain joins TRBV20-1 and TRBJ2-4; D remains ambiguous. CDR1 is DFQATT and CDR2 is SNEGSKA in the germline V gene (reference sequence). V lost 7 bases to trimming and J lost 4 bases, with 8 bases between them. The CDR3 contains 11 residues. The CDR3 DNA sequence: TGCAGTGGGTGGGGAAAAAACATTCAGTACTTC. Translating it yields CSGWGKNIQYF.

V and J are TRBV6-5 and TRBJ2-2; D could derive from TRBD1 or TRBD2 (5 bases each). This CDR3 spans 15 amino acids. V was pared by 4 bases and J by 9 bases, with 18 bases between. The germline V gene encodes CDR1 MNHEY and CDR2 SVGAGI. The chain's CDR3 is CASSLGPGSDRELFF. CDR3 DNA: TGTGCCAGCAGTTTGGGGCCTGGTAGCGACCGGGAGCTGTTTTTT.

This chain uses TRBV6-5 with TRBJ1-2, with a weak D call TRBD1 (5 bases). CDR1 is MNHEY, CDR2 SVGAGI, per germline. CDR3 length: 14 residues. Deletions cut 8 bases from V and 3 bases from J, with 16 bases between. The CDR3 bases are TGTGCCAGCGCAACCCCGGGGGTTTACTATGGCTACACCTTC. It codes for CASATPGVYYGYTF.

V is TRBV28 and J is TRBJ1-4, with TRBD1 matching over 7 bases. V was clipped by 7 bases and J by 4 bases; unmatched bases: 3. The CDR3 sequence is 13 residues long. The V gene's germline CDR1 is MDHEN and CDR2 SYDVKM. This CDR3 is CASIGQVNEKLFF. The CDR3 DNA follows: TGTGCCAGCATCGGACAGGTTAATGAAAAACTGTTTTTT.

The chain uses TRBV18 and TRBJ1-1, with 10 bases identical to TRBD1. V lost 1 base and J lost 0; bases outside the gene matches: 5. Germline CDR1 and CDR2: KGHSH and LQKENI. The CDR3 contains 17 residues. CDR3 loop: CASSPLGTGDMNTEAFF. The DNA for the CDR3 is TGTGCCAGCTCACCACTAGGGACAGGGGACATGAACACTGAAGCTTTCTTT.